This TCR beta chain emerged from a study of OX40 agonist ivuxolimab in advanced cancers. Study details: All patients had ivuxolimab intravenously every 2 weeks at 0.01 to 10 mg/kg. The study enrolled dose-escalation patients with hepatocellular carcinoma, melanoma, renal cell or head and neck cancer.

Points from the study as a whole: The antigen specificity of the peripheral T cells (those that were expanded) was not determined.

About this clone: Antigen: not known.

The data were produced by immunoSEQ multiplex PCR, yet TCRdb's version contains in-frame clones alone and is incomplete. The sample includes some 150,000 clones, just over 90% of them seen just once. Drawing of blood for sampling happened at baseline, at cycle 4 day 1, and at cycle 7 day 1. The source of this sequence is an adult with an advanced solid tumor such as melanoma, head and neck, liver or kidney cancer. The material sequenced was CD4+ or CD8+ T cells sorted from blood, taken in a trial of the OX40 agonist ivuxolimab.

CDR3 nucleotides: TGTGCCTGGACCCTCTTGGGCCGGAACACTGAAGCTTTCTTT. It is translated as CAWTLLGRNTEAFF. This chain links TRBV30 with TRBJ1-1; unclear D gene. The ends were cut back, 4 bases at V and 1 base at J, with 13 bases in the middle. This CDR3 has 14 residues. Germline CDR1 and CDR2: GTSNPN and SVGIG (reference sequence).